One and the same sample provided the 29 T cell receptor beta chains below, sequenced in a study of blood T cell repertoires in COVID-19. Sequencing used immunoSEQ multiplex PCR; TCRdb keeps in-frame clones, though not all of them. The data hold roughly 150,000 clones, with 80% to 85% observed a single time. Input material: PBMCs or T cells enriched from blood (not recorded which). The receptor set was obtained from a man in his sixties or seventies who had been exposed to COVID-19.

The V and J genes are TRBV12-2 and TRBJ2-4; the table names TRBD1, a call not compared with the DNA. TRBV12-2 is listed as a pseudogene. This CDR3 is 20 amino acids long. For the CDR3, the DNA is TGTGCAAGTCGCTTTAATCTGTCCCCACCTCTACAGGGGGCAGAAAACATTCAGTACTTC. Translated, it gives CASRFNLSPPLQGAENIQYF.

A single count supports this clone. The chain uses TRBV18 and TRBJ2-3; 9 bases line up with TRBD2. The CDR3 runs to 15 residues. Germline V lookup: CDR1 KGHSH, CDR2 LQKENI. V dropped 6 bases and J dropped 3; count of bases not matched to a gene: 7. CDR3 residues: CASSTRTSETDTQYF. Written as DNA, the CDR3 is TGTGCCAGCTCTACTCGGACTAGCGAAACAGATACGCAGTATTTT.

DNA for the CDR3: TGCGCCAGCAGCTCAACAGTCTCTGGAAACACCATATATTTT. Its protein is CASSSTVSGNTIYF. The chain links TRBV5-1 to TRBJ1-3, with unresolved D. Trimming removed 3 bases from V and 0 bases from J, with 7 bases in between. From germline, CDR1 is SGHRS and CDR2 YFSETQ. The CDR3 contains 14 residues.

This clone was detected only once. This chain connects TRBV5-5 to TRBJ1-1, with D possibly matching TRBD1 (6 bases). The V gene lost 1 base and the J gene lost 2 bases, with 9 bases spanning the gap. CDR1 is SGHKS, CDR2 YYEKEE, per germline (reference sequence). This CDR3 spans 14 amino acids. The chain's CDR3 is CASSLTGSNTEAFF. CDR3 in DNA: TGTGCCAGCAGCTTGACAGGGAGCAACACTGAAGCTTTCTTT.

This chain links TRBV27 with TRBJ2-7; a possible D gene is TRBD2 (6 bases). The CDR3 covers 15 residues. With 0 bases removed from V and 2 bases from J, the gap between germline ends came to 11 bases. The germline gives CDR1 MNHEY, CDR2 SMNVEV (reference sequence). CDR3 protein: CASSLSPGSPYEQYF. CDR3 coding DNA: TGTGCCAGCAGTTTATCACCCGGGAGCCCCTACGAGCAGTACTTC.

The chain employs TRBV6-5 and TRBJ1-1; D is perhaps TRBD1 (5 bases). The CDR3 has 12 residues. Germline V gene data show CDR1 as MNHEY and CDR2 as SVGAGI. Trimming shortened V by 7 bases and J by 2 bases, and 8 bases separated the two germline ends. CDR3 bases: TGTGCCAGCACAGGGCCTAACACTGAAGCTTTCTTT. Amino acids: CASTGPNTEAFF.

The rearrangement joins TRBV24-1 to TRBJ1-5, with D possibly matching TRBD1 (6 bases). The CDR3 extends over 13 amino acids. Trimming cost V 7 bases and J 4 bases, with 10 bases left between them. CDR1 and CDR2 (germline): KGHDR, SFDVKD. Written as DNA, the CDR3 is TGTGCCACCAGCGGCCAGGGGAATCAGCCCCAGCATTTT. As protein: CATSGQGNQPQHF.

The CDR3 protein is CATASSGYNEQFF. The CDR3 bases are TGCGCCACTGCGTCTAGCGGTTACAATGAGCAGTTCTTC. The chain uses TRBV4-1 and TRBJ2-1; TRBD2 aligns across 7 bases. Looked up from germline, CDR1 is MGHRA and CDR2 is YSYEKL. V was clipped by 10 bases and J by 4 bases; unmatched bases: 7. The CDR3 runs 13 residues.

The rearrangement uses TRBV25-1 and TRBJ1-5, with D perhaps matching TRBD1 (5 bases). Trimming took 8 bases from V and 1 from J, leaving 9 bases between them. The germline CDR1 and CDR2 sequences are MGHDK and SYGVNS. The CDR3 loop spans 13 amino acids. The CDR3 DNA sequence: TGTGCCAGCCAAGGGGCCAGCAATCAGCCCCAGCATTTT. Encoded protein: CASQGASNQPQHF.

The rearrangement joins TRBV6-5 to TRBJ1-3, with a tentative D call TRBD1 (6 bases). The CDR3 runs 14 residues. CDR1 is MNHEY, CDR2 SVGAGI, per germline. V dropped 6 bases and J dropped 8 bases, with 17 bases sitting between them. The CDR3 region has the DNA TGTGCCAGCAGATTTACAGGGAACGGGGACACCATATATTTT. Translating gives CASRFTGNGDTIYF.

The rearrangement links TRBV29-1 to TRBJ1-1; TRBD1 matches 7 bases. J was trimmed by 1 base and V by 7 bases; bases with no gene match: 3. Germline assignment: CDR1 SQVTM and CDR2 ANQGSEA. The CDR3 has 12 residues. The DNA of the CDR3 is TGCAGCGCCGGACAGGCGAACACTGAAGCTTTCTTT. Its protein is CSAGQANTEAFF.

The V gene is TRBV28, the J gene TRBJ1-5; D remains unclear. The V gene lost 1 base and the J gene lost 6 bases, with 7 bases spanning the gap. There are 13 residues in the CDR3. Per germline, CDR1 MDHEN and CDR2 SYDVKM. Here the CDR3 reads CASSLFTGQPQHF. CDR3 nucleotides: TGTGCCAGCAGTTTATTTACCGGTCAGCCCCAGCATTTT. Based on the CDR3 plus reference TRBV28 and TRBJ1-5, the full variable domain is DVKVTQSSRYLVKRTGEKVFLECVQDMDHENMFWYRQDPGLGLRLIYFSYDVKMKEKGDIPEGYSVSREKKERFSLILESASTNQTSMYLCASSLFTGQPQHFGDGTRLSIL.

The rearrangement uses TRBV7-8 and TRBJ1-5; D gene ambiguous. V was pared by 1 base and J by 7 bases, with 8 bases between. Germline CDR1 and CDR2: SGHVS and FQNEAQ. This CDR3 contains 13 residues. CDR3 residues: CASSLVQQQPQHF. The CDR3 bases are TGTGCCAGCAGCTTAGTTCAACAACAGCCCCAGCATTTT. The full variable domain, completed using reference TRBV7-8 and TRBJ1-5, is GAGVSQSPRYKVAKRGQDVALRCDPISGHVSLFWYQQALGQGPEFLTYFQNEAQLDKSGLPSDRFFAERPEGSVSTLKIQRTQQEDSAVYLCASSLVQQQPQHFGDGTRLSIL.

This clone was recorded once. This sequence joins TRBV3-1 (or the pseudogene TRBV3-2) and TRBJ2-5; 14 positions match TRBD2. The CDR3 is 17 residues long. V lost 1 base and J lost 1; bases outside the gene matches: 2. Per germline, CDR1 LGHDT and CDR2 YNNKEL (reference sequence). This CDR3 is CASSQGLAGGGQETQYF. The CDR3 bases are TGTGCCAGCAGCCAAGGACTAGCGGGGGGGGGCCAAGAGACCCAGTACTTC.

The count of this clone is one. The chain employs TRBV3-1 (or the pseudogene TRBV3-2) and TRBJ2-1; D is possibly TRBD1 (7 bases). V dropped 3 bases and J dropped 9 bases, with 15 bases sitting between them. The CDR3 loop spans 14 amino acids. CDR1 and CDR2 from the germline V gene are LGHDT and YNNKEL (reference sequence). The CDR3 nucleotides are TGTGCCAGCAGCCACCGCCAGGGGGGTTTTGAGCAGTTCTTC. Its protein is CASSHRQGGFEQFF.

This clone was observed once. This chain connects TRBV28 to TRBJ2-7; the D is unclear. V lost 10 bases and J lost 4, with 8 bases in between. The CDR3 length is 10 residues. CDR1 MDHEN and CDR2 SYDVKM come from the germline V gene. Here the CDR3 reads CATKTYEQYF. CDR3 nucleotides: TGTGCCACCAAAACTTACGAGCAGTACTTC.

This sequence joins TRBV18 and TRBJ2-7, with 8 bases aligning to TRBD1. The CDR3 sequence is 14 residues long. The ends lost 3 bases at V and 3 bases at J; junction bases unmatched: 4. From germline, CDR1 is KGHSH and CDR2 LQKENI. CDR3 in DNA: TGTGCCAGCTCACCGGGACAGGCTTACTACGAGCAGTACTTC. Its protein is CASSPGQAYYEQYF.

This chain connects TRBV5-8 to TRBJ1-4, with D possibly being TRBD1 (5 bases). CDR3 size: 17 residues. Deletions cut 3 bases from V and 8 bases from J, with 23 bases between. CDR1 is SGHTS, CDR2 YDEGEE, per germline. CDR3 loop: CASSSGTTRGMGEKLFF. CDR3 sequence (DNA): TGTGCCAGCAGCTCCGGGACCACACGGGGGATGGGAGAAAAACTGTTTTTT.

The gene calls are TRBV3-1 (or the pseudogene TRBV3-2) and TRBJ1-4; D perhaps matches TRBD1 (6 bases). Germline loops: CDR1 LGHDT, CDR2 YNNKEL (reference sequence). V was pared by 4 bases and J by 4 bases, with 19 bases between. The CDR3 length is 17 residues. CDR3 loop: CASSPPPSTGSNEKLFF. CDR3 sequence (DNA): TGTGCCAGCAGCCCTCCCCCATCGACAGGAAGTAATGAAAAACTGTTTTTT.

V is TRBV28 and J is TRBJ1-2; 7 nucleotides align to TRBD1. With V trimmed by 3 bases and J by 8 bases, 6 bases remained unmatched. Germline loops: CDR1 MDHEN, CDR2 SYDVKM. The CDR3 runs 13 residues. The CDR3 sequence is CASSFGQGGGYTF. The CDR3 DNA sequence: TGTGCCAGCAGTTTTGGGCAGGGGGGCGGCTACACCTTC.

CDR3 DNA: TGTGCCAGCTCACCACCAGTCCCAGGGATGCGCACTGAAGCTTTCTTT. Protein product: CASSPPVPGMRTEAFF. The rearrangement uses TRBV18 and TRBJ1-1; the D gene is possibly TRBD1 (5 bases). This CDR3 region has 16 residues. The ends were cut back, 0 bases at V and 4 bases at J, with 15 bases in the middle. Germline V lookup: CDR1 KGHSH, CDR2 LQKENI.

This clone has only a few counts. The chain links TRBV6-5 to TRBJ1-3, with 7 bases aligning to TRBD1. The length of the CDR3 is 15 residues. Germline V CDR1 and CDR2: MNHEY, SVGAGI. Germline trimming cut 10 bases from V and 4 bases from J; bases unmatched to any gene: 13. This CDR3 is CATSRDSVVGNTIYF. The CDR3 region has the DNA TGTGCCACCTCCCGGGACAGTGTTGTCGGAAACACCATATATTTT.

This clone was seen a few times. The DNA for the CDR3 is TGCAGCGTTGAGGGGGGAGTCATGAACACTGAAGCTTTCTTT. Amino acids: CSVEGGVMNTEAFF. The chain is built from TRBV29-1 and TRBJ1-1, with a tentative D call TRBD1 (5 bases). CDR1 and CDR2 from the germline V gene are SQVTM and ANQGSEA. The germline V and J ends were trimmed by 3 bases and 0 bases, with 11 bases remaining between them. The CDR3 contains 14 residues.

This chain connects TRBV30 to TRBJ2-1; 7 bases fit TRBD2. The V and J ends lost 3 bases and 0 bases, in that order; junction bases with no gene match: 2. Per the germline V gene, CDR1 is GTSNPN and CDR2 is SVGIG (reference sequence). The CDR3 runs 14 residues. The CDR3 sequence: CAWRGGSSYNEQFF. CDR3 nucleotides: TGTGCCTGGAGGGGCGGGAGCTCCTACAATGAGCAGTTCTTC.

This clone was seen just once. This chain connects TRBV19 to TRBJ2-7; 7 bases agree with TRBD2. CDR1 is LNHDA, CDR2 SQIVND, per germline (reference sequence). The J segment lost 0 bases and the V segment lost 7 bases, leaving 6 bases of the junction unmatched. There are 14 residues in the CDR3. The CDR3 region has the DNA TGTGCCAGTACCGATAGCGGGTCCTCCTACGAGCAGTACTTC. Translation gives CASTDSGSSYEQYF.

The chain recombines TRBV7-2 with TRBJ1-1; no definite D call. This CDR3 spans 13 amino acids. CDR1 SGHTA and CDR2 FQGNSA come from the germline V gene. Trimming pared 4 bases from V and 0 bases from J, leaving 6 bases between. CDR3 sequence: CASSSSVNTEAFF. The CDR3 nucleotides read TGTGCCAGCAGCTCGTCGGTGAACACTGAAGCTTTCTTT.

V usage is TRBV21-1 and J usage is TRBJ2-7; no check of the table's D call, TRBD1, against the DNA was made. TRBV21-1 is assigned pseudogene status. This CDR3 spans 16 amino acids. In DNA form, the CDR3 reads TGTGCCAGCACCAACTACCCAAGACAGGGGTACTACGAGCAGTACTTC. As protein: CASTNYPRQGYYEQYF.

The chain joins TRBV30 to TRBJ2-3; 8 bases match TRBD2. Trimming removed 3 bases from V and 4 bases from J; junction bases left unmatched: 3. The CDR3 extends over 13 amino acids. CDR1 and CDR2 (germline): GTSNPN, SVGIG (reference sequence). This CDR3 reads CAWSRGGADTQYF. Here the CDR3 DNA reads TGTGCCTGGAGCCGGGGGGGGGCAGATACGCAGTATTTT.

V is TRBV2 and J is TRBJ2-1, with D perhaps TRBD2 (6 bases). The V gene's germline CDR1 is SNHLY and CDR2 FYNNEI. The CDR3 is 14 residues long. V was shortened by 1 base and J by 5 bases, with 9 bases between the two germline ends. The CDR3 bases are TGTGCCAGCAGTGAAGAAAGGGAGGACAATGAGCAGTTCTTC. This codes for CASSEEREDNEQFF. The full variable domain, with the rest looked up from reference TRBV2 and TRBJ2-1, is EPEVTQTPSHQVTQMGQEVILRCVPISNHLYFYWYRQILGQKVEFLVSFYNNEISEKSEIFDDQFSVERPDGSNFTLKIRSTKLEDSAMYFCASSEEREDNEQFFGPGTRLTVL.